The 11 T cell receptor beta chains reported below all come from one sample, sequenced in a study of CD8 T cells in Susac syndrome. With random hexamers, about 0.45 to 1 ug RNA was reverse transcribed. One entry per CDR3 protein results from TCRdb running MiXCR on the immunoSEQ multiplex PCR reads. The sample contains approximately 150,000 distinct CDR3 sequences, about 91% of which appear only once. What was sequenced was CD4+ T cells from PBMCs. These receptors came from a human donor in good health.

The chain combines TRBV12-3 or TRBV12-4 with TRBJ1-1; D call uncertain. V gave up 5 bases and J gave up 4 bases, with 11 bases separating them. The CDR3 is made up of 13 amino acids. CDR3 amino acids: CASSKTRSTEAFF. The CDR3, as DNA: TGTGCCAGCAGTAAAACAAGAAGCACTGAAGCTTTCTTT.

The genes are TRBV6-5 and TRBJ2-7; TRBD2 agrees at 9 bases. The V and J ends lost 2 bases and 2 bases, in that order; junction bases with no gene match: 10. CDR1 MNHEY and CDR2 SVGAGI come from the germline V gene. The CDR3 has 17 residues. The CDR3: CASSYRQTSGTAYEQYF. The DNA of the CDR3 is TGTGCCAGCAGTTACCGACAGACTAGCGGAACAGCCTACGAGCAGTACTTC.

CDR3 sequence: CASSAQGAAAGANVLTF. DNA of the CDR3: TGTGCCAGCAGTGCCCAGGGGGCGGCAGCTGGGGCCAACGTCCTGACTTTC. V is TRBV6-4 and J is TRBJ2-6, with TRBD1 matching over 8 bases. This CDR3 has 17 residues. The junction had 7 bases not matched to a gene; V was cut back by 4 bases and J by 2 bases. Germline V gene lookup returns CDR1 MRHNA and CDR2 SNTAGT.

This chain links TRBV30 with TRBJ1-2; no reliable D call. The germline V gene has CDR1 GTSNPN and CDR2 SVGIG (reference sequence). V was shortened by 8 bases and J by 4 bases, with 2 bases between the two germline ends. The CDR3 is 8 amino acids. The CDR3 DNA is TGTGCCAGCTATGGCTACACCTTC. It is translated as CASYGYTF. Full variable domain (outside the CDR3, taken from reference TRBV30 and TRBJ1-2): SQTIHQWPATLVQPVGSPLSLECTVEGTSNPNLYWYRQAAGRGLQLLFYSVGIGQISSEVPQNLSASRPQDRQFILSSKKLLLSDSGFYLCASYGYTFGSGTRLTVV.

This rearrangement joins TRBV6-6 to TRBJ1-6; D remains ambiguous. The CDR3 runs 15 residues. CDR1 and CDR2 (germline): MNHNY, SVGAGI (reference sequence). The V gene lost 5 bases and the J gene lost 9 bases, with 17 bases spanning the gap. The CDR3 is CASSPGEGRGSPLHF. CDR3 bases: TGTGCCAGCAGTCCTGGGGAAGGGCGTGGTTCACCCCTCCACTTT.

This clonotype has a single count. The chain has TRBV29-1 and TRBJ1-1; TRBD1 agrees at 9 bases. The V and J ends lost 8 bases and 6 bases, in that order; junction bases with no gene match: 10. CDR1 SQVTM and CDR2 ANQGSEA come from the germline V gene. The CDR3 contains 13 residues. CDR3 bases: TGCAGCTTTAAAAACAGGGGGCTTTCTGAAGCTTTCTTT. It encodes CSFKNRGLSEAFF.

This clonotype was seen just once. V gene TRBV29-1 combines with J gene TRBJ1-2; D is ambiguous. The germline V gene encodes CDR1 SQVTM and CDR2 ANQGSEA. V gave up 4 bases and J gave up 6 bases, with 12 bases separating them. The CDR3 contains 12 residues. The CDR3 protein is CSVVRESDGYTF. CDR3 bases: TGCAGCGTTGTTCGAGAGTCGGATGGCTACACCTTC.

The genes are TRBV6-5 and TRBJ2-3; D possibly matches TRBD1 or TRBD2 (5 bases each). Germline V gene lookup returns CDR1 MNHEY and CDR2 SVGAGI. V was trimmed by 5 bases and J by 9 bases, leaving 18 bases between them. The CDR3 loop spans 14 amino acids. The DNA for the CDR3 is TGTGCCAGCAGTCACGGGACGGCACAGATAACGCAGTATTTT. It is translated as CASSHGTAQITQYF.

The chain has TRBV27 and TRBJ2-5; the D gene is possibly TRBD1 (5 bases). Between the trimmed V and J ends, which lost 2 bases and 1 base, there was a span of 8 bases. The CDR3 runs to 14 residues. Germline CDR1 and CDR2: MNHEY and SMNVEV (reference sequence). The CDR3 sequence: CASSLGALQETQYF. CDR3 nucleotide sequence: TGTGCCAGCAGTTTAGGGGCCCTCCAAGAGACCCAGTACTTC.

The chain employs TRBV30 and TRBJ2-2; D tentatively reads TRBD1 or TRBD2 (5 bases each). This CDR3 comprises 16 residues. CDR1 GTSNPN and CDR2 SVGIG come from the germline V gene (reference sequence). Deletions cut 7 bases from V and 0 bases from J, with 18 bases between. The CDR3 sequence is CALLERGTPNTGELFF. In DNA, the CDR3 is TGTGCCTTATTGGAACGGGGCACCCCGAACACCGGGGAGCTGTTTTTT.

V gene TRBV5-1 combines with J gene TRBJ2-5, with 8 bases identical to TRBD1. Germline CDR1 is SGHRS and CDR2 is YFSETQ. The CDR3 has 15 residues. The V and J ends lost 1 base and 3 bases, in that order; junction bases with no gene match: 5. The DNA for the CDR3 is TGCGCCAGCAGCTTGATGGCGGGACAGGAAGAGACCCAGTACTTC. It yields the protein CASSLMAGQEETQYF.